This TCR beta chain was obtained from a study of regulatory T cells in long-lasting Graves disease (dated by TCRdb to about 2021). With respect to the entire study: Newly diagnosed Graves' disease patients had taken antithyroid drugs for less than 3 months. Peripheral blood TCR sequencing and RNA sequencing compared persistent Graves' disease patients with newly diagnosed Graves' disease patients. A total of around 33 samples were covered by TCR sequencing, comprising around 13 persistent and 20 or so newly diagnosed Graves' disease patients. The study was registered as a clinical trial and conducted in China.

The full study reports these points: Compared with newly diagnosed patients, persistent Graves' disease patients had lower TCR Shannon entropy and fewer highly expanded clones, which suggests clonal expansion. Sequencing and analysis were limited to the TCR beta chain. Patients with persistent disease shared more public clonotypes (about 2,900) than newly diagnosed patients did (more than 900). Preferential use of TRBV28, TRBJ1-2 and TRBJ2-5 was observed in persistent disease, whereas TRBV20-1 and TRBJ2-1 were favored in newly diagnosed disease. The authors acknowledged the small sample size as a limitation that may reduce accuracy. The study examined only peripheral blood because the primary lesion, thyroid tissue, could not be accessed.

The library was obtained by multiplex PCR. The sequencer listed for this sample is Illumina HiSeq 4000. iRepertoire HTBI primers and Arm-PCR amplification of CDR3 regions were used to construct TCR beta libraries. Gel purification was performed on PCR products prior to sequencing. Per the original workflow: A total of roughly 67 TRBV and under 15 TRBJ segments were identified across samples and were used for gene usage analysis of CDR3 amino acid clonotypes. COPE and FqMerger were used to merge filtered high-quality paired reads into contigs. BLAST was used to align contigs to IMGT TRBV, TRBD and TRBJ reference genes, with CDR3 defined following IMGT. Any clonotype with a frequency above 0.1% was classified as a highly expanded clone. Repertoire diversity was measured by Shannon entropy, and V-J evenness by the Gini coefficient. A clonotype found in more than one individual was treated as public. TCRdb reanalyzed the raw reads on its own, using fastp at Q25 for trimming and MiXCR for clone calling, and kept in-frame beta chains. All rows with the same CDR3 protein become a single entry with the most common DNA and genes. These V and J calls are TCRdb output, not the study's own analysis. The sample table contains 300,000 to 400,000 distinct CDR3 sequences; only one count was recorded for 16% of them. The leading ten clones occupy about 32% of the sample.

V is pared back by 6 bases and J by 5 bases, with 19 bases lying between the germline termini. The germline V gene encodes CDR1 SEHNR and CDR2 FQNEAQ (reference sequence). The CDR3 holds 15 amino acids from the cysteine to the phenylalanine. The CDR3 DNA has 45 bases and is translated from base 1. This clonotype has more than one count but fewer than ten. Which antigen it targets is not known. No per-base quality is available; no much larger clone lies one base away. The time point label here, explained by the study, means: newly diagnosed GD, antithyroid drugs for less than 3 months. For both TCR sequencing and RNA sequencing, RNA was extracted from PBMCs in TRIzol. The diagnosis of Graves' disease followed American Thyroid Association guidelines. Patients were recruited from an endocrinology department in Xi'an, China. Each patient gave approximately 8.8 milliliters of peripheral blood, collected in an EDTA anticoagulant tube. Ficoll Paque Plus density gradient separation was used to isolate PBMCs, and no further T cell sorting was done. An Agilent 2100 Bioanalyzer and agarose gel were used to check RNA quality, while a NanoDrop 2000 measured RNA concentration.

These same data were also listed under a study on T cells in Graves' hyperthyroidism and ophthalmopathy. The second study's authors report: A patient counted as having stable Graves' hyperthyroidism if no progression to ophthalmopathy occurred over 18 months of follow-up. Hyperthyroidism patients were newly diagnosed, had a disease duration of under 2 months, and were aged 18 to 65 years. Any patient with an uncontrolled infection, another autoimmune disease, pregnancy or lactation was excluded. Diagnoses were based on clinical symptoms, serum thyroxine and TRAb, thyroid ultrasound and orbital computed tomography. The TCR CDR3 was subjected to a first round of RT-PCR using the HTBI primer set and the Qiagen OneStep RT-PCR kit. Blood samples also contained most of the expanded thyroid clonotypes (frequency above 0.001), which suggests that blood repertoires may reflect thyroid immune responses. A 13 V-J signature model separated ophthalmopathy from stable hyperthyroidism, with approximately 87% sensitivity and roughly 84% specificity in cross-validation and 80%/75% in testing. In validation, progression to ophthalmopathy was predicted by the model with nearly 71% sensitivity and under 85% specificity, a median of approximately 6.5 months before onset. To identify TCR V-J signatures that set the groups apart, the researchers used a discovery cohort of about a hundred patients, made up of 40 to 45 with Graves' ophthalmopathy and about 60 with stable Graves' hyperthyroidism. Prospective prediction of ophthalmopathy was tested in an independent validation cohort consisting of fewer than 20 hyperthyroidism patients and approximately 16 patients who later progressed to ophthalmopathy. The roughly 100 discovery patients were divided at random into training and test sets in a 7:3 ratio. Thyroid tissue and blood T-cell repertoires from several Graves' hyperthyroidism patients were also compared in the study. Once sampling was done, hyperthyroidism patients were given methimazole at a starting dose of 30 mg daily, whereas ophthalmopathy patients were given high-dose intravenous methylprednisolone. Libraries were constructed in a second round of multiplex PCR, after which size selection and purification were carried out. The libraries were sequenced on an Illumina HiSeq2000 using paired-end 100 bp reads. SOAPnuke was used to process the raw data, with reads discarded if the reads contained adapters or uncalled bases, had a mean Phred below 15, or lacked an exact constant-primer or identifier match. COPE v1.2.5 was used to merge high-quality paired reads, and clonotypes were defined as unique nucleotide sequences. Clonotypes were aligned to IMGT TRBV, TRBD and TRBJ reference segments using MiTCR v1.1. The analysis was restricted to V-J combinations with a frequency above 0.0001, which together covered about 99% of the repertoires. The TCS score was defined as the ratio of F50 (clonal expansion) to E x V (chaos), calculated using BLOSUM62-based TCRdist between CDR3 peptides within each V-J. Welch's t-statistics and random forest reduced around 510 V-J features to fewer than 15, which were used in a naive Bayes classifier (R e1071). No statistical method was used to fix the sample size in advance, and group allocation was not hidden from the investigators. According to the paper, TCR Vbeta CDR3 sequencing was carried out on roughly 130 peripheral blood samples, which came from 40 to 45 ophthalmopathy, 70 to 80 hyperthyroidism and approximately 17 progressor patients.

This TCR was recovered from a man between 40 and 49 years old with Graves disease. Donor details come from another sample of the same person, matched by shared clones. The chain is encoded by TRBV7-9 joined to TRBJ2-5, with the D gene not clear enough to name. The material was peripheral blood mononuclear cells (PBMCs), obtained at new diagnosis, from a patient treated with antithyroid drugs. This receptor carries the CDR3 CASSSTIVEAETQYF. In nucleotides, the sequence is TGTGCCAGCAGTTCTACCATCGTTGAGGCCGAGACCCAGTACTTC. The CDR3, completed at both ends by the reference TRBV7-9 and TRBJ2-5 genes, gives the full variable domain DTGVSQNPRHKITKRGQNVTFRCDPISEHNRLYWYRQTLGQGPEFLTYFQNEAQLEKSRLLSDRFSAERPKGSFSTLEIQRTEQGDSAMYLCASSSTIVEAETQYFGPGTRLLVL.